The clone carrying this T cell receptor beta chain has just a few counts. Antigen unknown. There are 15 residues in the CDR3. V was shortened by 3 bases and J by 4 bases, with 12 bases between the two germline ends. Germline V gene lookup returns CDR1 SGHTA and CDR2 FQGNSA. TCRdb fed the reads into MiXCR, producing one record per CDR3 protein. The sample holds hundreds of thousands of distinct CDR3 sequences; roughly 28% are singletons and the top ten take around 20%. These data originate in a study of T cell repertoires in cytomegalovirus infection. Looking at the study overall: An indication of both CMV infection and matching HLA type came from public TCR beta signatures.

Study-level results: Cumulative public TCR beta family frequency identified CMV carriers with the relevant HLA. HLA-C-restricted CMV clonotypes gave the most frequent clonotype in two of eight donors.

Sample: cultured PBMCs, taken from culture after CMV antigen stimulation. The TCR originated in a human donor in good health (CMV status not recorded). Some clones in this sample may be carry-over from other donors' samples. This sequence joins TRBV7-2 and TRBJ2-2; D gene uncertain. CDR3 sequence reads: CASSLSRHVTGELFF. The CDR3 DNA reads TGTGCCAGCAGCTTGAGCAGGCATGTCACCGGGGAGCTGTTTTTT.